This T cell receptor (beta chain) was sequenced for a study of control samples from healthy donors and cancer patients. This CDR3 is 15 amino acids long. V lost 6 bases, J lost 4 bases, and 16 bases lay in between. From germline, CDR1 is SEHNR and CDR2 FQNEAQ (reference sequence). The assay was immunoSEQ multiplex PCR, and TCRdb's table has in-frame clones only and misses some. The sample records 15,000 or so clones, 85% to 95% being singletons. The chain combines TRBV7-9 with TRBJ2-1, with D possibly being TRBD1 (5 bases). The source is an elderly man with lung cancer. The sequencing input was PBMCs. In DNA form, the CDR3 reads TGTGCCAGCAGTCCAGGGTTGCAGAAATACAATGAGCAGTTCTTC. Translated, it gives CASSPGLQKYNEQFF.